The source of this T cell receptor (beta chain) is a study of a mutant IDH1 vaccine in newly diagnosed glioma. Overall study: The first vaccination came 4-6 weeks after radiotherapy alone, or with temozolomide cycles. Earlier treatment was radiotherapy, temozolomide, or both, with most getting both. Overall study findings and caveats: A vaccine-induced immune response developed in about 93% of the patients.

Indicated time point: week 23, last vaccination. Each vaccine dose was 300 ug of mutant IDH1 20-mer peptide, with topical imiquimod. Repertoires were generated with immunoSEQ multiplex PCR, while TCRdb's copy carries only in-frame clones and drops some. The sample holds roughly 60,000 clones, around 84% seen once. Note on this clone: Its antigen is undetermined.

This CDR3 comprises 14 residues. Trimming at V came to 4 bases and at J to 2 bases, leaving 5 bases not matched to a gene. CDR1 is PRHDT, CDR2 FYEKMQ, per germline (reference sequence). The chain uses TRBV13 and TRBJ2-7; 7 bases align to TRBD1. Sequences were derived from PBMCs, sampled from a glioma patient whose treatment included an IDH1 peptide vaccine. The receptor was derived from a man aged 25 to 40 with glioma. In DNA form, the CDR3 reads TGTGCCAGCAGCTCCGGGACAGATGCCTACGAGCAGTACTTC. This translates into CASSSGTDAYEQYF.